Listed below are T cell receptor beta chains from one sample, sequenced in a study of cytomegalovirus exposure and HLA in healthy donors. Assay: immunoSEQ multiplex PCR; the TCRdb copy retains only in-frame clones and omits some. The sample includes 55,000 to 75,000 clones, roughly 75% of them seen just once. Sequencing used PBMCs. Source of these receptors: a man in his thirties or forties in good health and CMV-seropositive. Each CDR3 is given without its conserved first and last residue.

TRBV9	TRBJ1-3	ASSGRGPPGNTIY
TRBV9	TRBJ2-1	ASSVRPGNEQF
TRBV7-9	TRBJ1-1	ASSFGQGSSVSEAF
TRBV7-3	TRBJ1-1	ASSLDGAIRENTEAF
TRBV7-2	TRBJ2-5	ASSLGANQRGTQY
TRBV10-3	TRBJ1-5	AISAGTGWNQPQH
TRBV19	TRBJ2-2	ASSWPGRTGELF
TRBV18	TRBJ1-3	ASSPSAGIFSGNTIY
TRBV27	TRBJ2-4	ASRSPGAKNIQY
TRBV30	TRBJ1-2	AWMPQGRGT